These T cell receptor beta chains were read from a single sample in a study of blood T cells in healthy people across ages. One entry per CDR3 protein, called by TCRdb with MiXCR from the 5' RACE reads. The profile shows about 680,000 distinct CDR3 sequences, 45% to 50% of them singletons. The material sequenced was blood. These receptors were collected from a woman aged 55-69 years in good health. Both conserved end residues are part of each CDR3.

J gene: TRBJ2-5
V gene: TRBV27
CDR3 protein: CASSLQAGAPVETQYF

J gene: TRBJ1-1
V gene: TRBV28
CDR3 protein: CASSSTLNTEAFF

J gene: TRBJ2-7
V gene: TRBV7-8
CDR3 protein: CASSSGRPSSYEQYF

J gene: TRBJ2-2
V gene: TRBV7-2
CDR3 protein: CASSLVPGNTGELFF

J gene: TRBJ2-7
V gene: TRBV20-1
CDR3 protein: CSARETEFYEQYF

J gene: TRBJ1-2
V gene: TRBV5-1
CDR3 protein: CASSFYITENYGYTF

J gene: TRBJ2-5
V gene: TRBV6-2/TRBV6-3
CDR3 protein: CASSEPGQGRTQYF

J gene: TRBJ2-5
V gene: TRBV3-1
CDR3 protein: CASSQDDRKQYF

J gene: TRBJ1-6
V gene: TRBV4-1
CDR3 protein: CASSQDLRDNSPLHF

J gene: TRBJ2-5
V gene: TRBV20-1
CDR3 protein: CSARDKLVQETQYF

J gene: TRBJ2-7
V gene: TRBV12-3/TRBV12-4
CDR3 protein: CASSHTTGQYEQYF

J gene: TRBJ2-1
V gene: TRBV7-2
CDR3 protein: CASRRTSGSSYNEQFF

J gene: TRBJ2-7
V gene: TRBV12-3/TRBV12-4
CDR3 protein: CASSTTGPRASEQYF